This T cell receptor (beta chain) originates from a study of human T cells and chemical hapten exposure. The wider study: Each patch test put 0.01% DPC on the upper back, and results were read at 6 days.

V was shortened by 4 bases and J by 0 bases, with 14 bases between the two germline ends. The CDR3 runs to 15 residues. CDR1 and CDR2 (germline): SGHRS, YFSETQ. TCRdb reanalysed the RACE reads using MiXCR and keeps one entry per CDR3 protein. The sample lists under 200,000 distinct CDR3 sequences, 25% to 35% occurring once. Time point indicated: pre-sensitization, week 0. Stated treatment: therapeutic diphenylcyclopropenone sensitization with weekly scalp DPC. The chain recombines TRBV5-1 with TRBJ2-7; D could derive from TRBD1 or TRBD2 (5 bases each). The receptor was isolated from a woman aged 30 to 39 with alopecia areata. Some clones in this sample may be carry-over from other donors' samples. Material: whole blood, obtained in connection with sensitization to the hapten diphenylcyclopropenone (DPC). The CDR3 here is CASSTGTGTSYEQYF. The CDR3 DNA reads as TGCGCCAGCAGCACAGGCACGGGAACCTCCTACGAGCAGTACTTC. Supplemented by reference TRBV5-1 and TRBJ2-7, the full variable domain reads KAGVTQTPRYLIKTRGQQVTLSCSPISGHRSVSWYQQTPGQGLQFLFEYFSETQRNKGNFPGRFSGRQFSNSRSEMNVSTLELGDSALYLCASSTGTGTSYEQYFGPGTRLTVT.